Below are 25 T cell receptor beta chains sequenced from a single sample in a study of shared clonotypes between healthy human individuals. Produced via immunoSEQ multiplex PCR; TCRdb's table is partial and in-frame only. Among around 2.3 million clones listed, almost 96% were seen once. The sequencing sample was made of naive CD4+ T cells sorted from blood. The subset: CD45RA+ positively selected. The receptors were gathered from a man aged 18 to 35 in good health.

The CDR3 here is CASKTSGAYEQYF. CDR3 sequence (DNA): TGCGCCAGCAAGACTAGCGGGGCCTACGAGCAGTACTTC. This rearrangement joins TRBV5-1 to TRBJ2-7; 11 bases line up with TRBD2. The junction had 1 base not matched to a gene; V was cut back by 6 bases and J by 2 bases. Looked up from germline, CDR1 is SGHRS and CDR2 is YFSETQ. The CDR3 contains 13 residues.

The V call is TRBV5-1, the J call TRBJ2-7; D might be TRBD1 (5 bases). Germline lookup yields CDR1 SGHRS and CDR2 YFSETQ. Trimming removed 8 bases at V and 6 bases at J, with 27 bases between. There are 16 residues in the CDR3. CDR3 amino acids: CASALEAHPGLGEQYF. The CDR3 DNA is TGCGCCAGTGCTCTAGAGGCCCATCCAGGGTTAGGCGAGCAGTACTTC. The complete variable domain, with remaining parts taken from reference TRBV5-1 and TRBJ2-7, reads KAGVTQTPRYLIKTRGQQVTLSCSPISGHRSVSWYQQTPGQGLQFLFEYFSETQRNKGNFPGRFSGRQFSNSRSEMNVSTLELGDSALYLCASALEAHPGLGEQYFGPGTRLTVT.

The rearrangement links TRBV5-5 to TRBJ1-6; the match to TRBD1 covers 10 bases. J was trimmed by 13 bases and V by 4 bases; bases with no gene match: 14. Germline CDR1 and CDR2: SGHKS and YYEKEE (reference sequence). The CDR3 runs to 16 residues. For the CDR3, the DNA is TGTGCCAGCAGCCCCGGGACAGGGGCCCCTATTTCCCCCCTCCACTTT. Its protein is CASSPGTGAPISPLHF.

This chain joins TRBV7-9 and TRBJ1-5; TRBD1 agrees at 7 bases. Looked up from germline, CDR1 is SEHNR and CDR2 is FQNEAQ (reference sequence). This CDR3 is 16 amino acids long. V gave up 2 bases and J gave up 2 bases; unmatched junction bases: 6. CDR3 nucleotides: TGTGCCAGCAGCTTAAGTACAGGGGCGGGCAATCAGCCCCAGCATTTT. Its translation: CASSLSTGAGNQPQHF.

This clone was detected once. CDR3 bases: TGTGCCAGCAGCCGACTAGTGTCCGATGAGCAGTTCTTC. This sequence encodes CASSRLVSDEQFF. The V gene is TRBV5-4, the J gene TRBJ2-1; possible D gene TRBD2, 6 bases. The CDR3 contains 13 residues. V shed 4 bases and J shed 8 bases, with 13 bases lying between them. Per the germline V gene, CDR1 is SGHNT and CDR2 is YYREEE (reference sequence).

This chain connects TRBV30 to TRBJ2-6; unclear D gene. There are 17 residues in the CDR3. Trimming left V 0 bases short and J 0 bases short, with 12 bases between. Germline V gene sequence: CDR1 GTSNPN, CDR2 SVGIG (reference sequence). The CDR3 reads CAWSVGRISSGANVLTF. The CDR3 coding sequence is TGTGCCTGGAGTGTAGGCAGGATTTCCTCTGGGGCCAACGTCCTGACTTTC.

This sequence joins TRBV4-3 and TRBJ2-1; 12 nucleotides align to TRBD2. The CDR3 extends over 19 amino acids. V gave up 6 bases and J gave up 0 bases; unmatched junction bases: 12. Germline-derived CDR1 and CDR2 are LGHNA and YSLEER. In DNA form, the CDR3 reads TGCGCCAGCAGACCTACACTAGCGGGAGGCGGGAGCTCCTACAATGAGCAGTTCTTC. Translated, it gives CASRPTLAGGGSSYNEQFF.

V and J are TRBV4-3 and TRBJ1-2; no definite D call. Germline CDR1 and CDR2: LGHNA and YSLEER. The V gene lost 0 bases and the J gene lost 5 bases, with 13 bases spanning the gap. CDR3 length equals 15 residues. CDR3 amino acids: CASSQEEGENYGYTF. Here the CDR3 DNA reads TGCGCCAGCAGCCAAGAAGAGGGAGAGAATTATGGCTACACCTTC.

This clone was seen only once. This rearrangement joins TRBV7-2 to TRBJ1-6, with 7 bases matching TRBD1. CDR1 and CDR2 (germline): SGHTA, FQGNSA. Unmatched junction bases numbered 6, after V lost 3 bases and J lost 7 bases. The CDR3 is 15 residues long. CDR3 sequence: CASSFVQGQNSPLHF. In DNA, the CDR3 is TGTGCCAGCAGCTTCGTCCAGGGACAGAATTCACCCCTCCACTTT.

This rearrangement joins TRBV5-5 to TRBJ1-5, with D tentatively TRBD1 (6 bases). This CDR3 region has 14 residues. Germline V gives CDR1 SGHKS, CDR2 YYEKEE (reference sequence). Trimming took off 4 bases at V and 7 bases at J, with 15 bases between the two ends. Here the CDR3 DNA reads TGTGCCAGCAGCCGGGAACAGGGAGGGCAGCCCCAGCATTTT. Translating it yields CASSREQGGQPQHF.

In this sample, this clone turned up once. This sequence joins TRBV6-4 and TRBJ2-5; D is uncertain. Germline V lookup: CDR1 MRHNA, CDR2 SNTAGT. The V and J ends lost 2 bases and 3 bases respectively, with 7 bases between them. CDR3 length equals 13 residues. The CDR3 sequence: CASSDLGEETQYF. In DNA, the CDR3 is TGTGCCAGCAGTGACCTAGGCGAAGAGACCCAGTACTTC.

In nucleotides, the CDR3 is TGTGCCAGCAGCCCCCGTCCACAGGGGTCCACTGAAGCTTTCTTT. It translates to CASSPRPQGSTEAFF. The V and J genes are TRBV9 and TRBJ1-1; 7 nucleotides align to TRBD1. The CDR3 totals 15 residues. Unmatched junction bases numbered 10, after V lost 4 bases and J lost 4 bases. Germline CDR1 SGDLS, CDR2 YYNGEE.

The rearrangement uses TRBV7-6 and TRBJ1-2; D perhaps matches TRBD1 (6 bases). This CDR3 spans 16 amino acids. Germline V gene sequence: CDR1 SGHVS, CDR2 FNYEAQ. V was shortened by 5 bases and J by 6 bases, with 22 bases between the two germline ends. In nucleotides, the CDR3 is TGTGCCAGCAGCATAAGCACCGAGGCAGGGGCACATGGCTACACCTTC. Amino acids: CASSISTEAGAHGYTF.

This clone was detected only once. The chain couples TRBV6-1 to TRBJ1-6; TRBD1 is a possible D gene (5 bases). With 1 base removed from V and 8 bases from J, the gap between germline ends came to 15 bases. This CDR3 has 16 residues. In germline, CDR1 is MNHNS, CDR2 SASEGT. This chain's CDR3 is CASSEVLTGSHSPLHF. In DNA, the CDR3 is TGTGCCAGCAGTGAAGTACTTACAGGTTCGCATTCACCCCTCCACTTT.

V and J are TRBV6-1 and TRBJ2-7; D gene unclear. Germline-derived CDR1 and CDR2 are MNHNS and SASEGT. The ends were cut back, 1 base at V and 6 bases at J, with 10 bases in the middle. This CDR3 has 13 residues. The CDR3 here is CASSEVYGLEQYF. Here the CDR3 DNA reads TGTGCCAGCAGTGAAGTTTACGGGCTCGAGCAGTACTTC.

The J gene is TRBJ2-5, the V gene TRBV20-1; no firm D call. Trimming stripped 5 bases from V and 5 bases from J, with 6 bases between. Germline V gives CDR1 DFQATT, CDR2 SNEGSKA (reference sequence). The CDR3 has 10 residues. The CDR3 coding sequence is TGCAGTGCTCAGCTGGAGACCCAGTACTTC. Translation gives CSAQLETQYF.

The CDR3 sequence is CSASPDDTQYF. DNA for the CDR3: TGCAGTGCTAGCCCCGACGATACGCAGTATTTT. The chain employs TRBV20-1 and TRBJ2-3; no firm D call. The CDR3 is made up of 11 amino acids. Germline V gene sequence: CDR1 DFQATT, CDR2 SNEGSKA (reference sequence). V gave up 3 bases and J gave up 6 bases, with 7 bases separating them.

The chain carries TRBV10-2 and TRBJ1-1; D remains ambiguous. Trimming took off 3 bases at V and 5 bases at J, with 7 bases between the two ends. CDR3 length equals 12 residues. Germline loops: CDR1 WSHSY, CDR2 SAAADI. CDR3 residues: CASSERETEAFF. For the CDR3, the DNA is TGCGCCAGCAGTGAAAGAGAAACTGAAGCTTTCTTT.

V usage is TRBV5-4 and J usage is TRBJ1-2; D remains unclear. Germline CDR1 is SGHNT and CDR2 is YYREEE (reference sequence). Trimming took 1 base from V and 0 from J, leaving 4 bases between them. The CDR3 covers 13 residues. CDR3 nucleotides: TGTGCCAGCAGCTTGAGAGCTAACTATGGCTACACCTTC. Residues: CASSLRANYGYTF.

CDR3 sequence reads: CASSLEGATEAFF. CDR3 bases: TGTGCCAGCAGCTTGGAAGGGGCGACTGAAGCTTTCTTT. This chain uses TRBV5-8 with TRBJ1-1; tentatively, D is TRBD1 (5 bases). V was clipped by 0 bases and J by 5 bases, with 8 bases between them. Germline V CDR1 and CDR2: SGHTS, YDEGEE. The CDR3 sequence is 13 residues long.

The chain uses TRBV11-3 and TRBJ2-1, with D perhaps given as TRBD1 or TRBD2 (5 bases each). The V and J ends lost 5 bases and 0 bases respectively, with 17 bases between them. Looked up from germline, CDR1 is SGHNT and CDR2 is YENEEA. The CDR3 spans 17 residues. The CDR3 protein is CASSRSEGRGSYNEQFF. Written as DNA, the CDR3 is TGTGCCAGCAGCCGTAGTGAGGGAAGGGGCTCCTACAATGAGCAGTTCTTC. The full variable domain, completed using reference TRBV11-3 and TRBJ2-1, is EAGVVQSPRYKIIEKKQPVAFWCNPISGHNTLYWYLQNLGQGPELLIRYENEEAVDDSQLPKDRFSAERLKGVDSTLKIQPAELGDSAVYLCASSRSEGRGSYNEQFFGPGTRLTVL.

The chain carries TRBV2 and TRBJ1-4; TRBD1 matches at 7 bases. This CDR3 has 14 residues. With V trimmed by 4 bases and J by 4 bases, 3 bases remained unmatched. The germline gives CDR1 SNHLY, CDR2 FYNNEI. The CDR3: CASSGTGYNEKLFF. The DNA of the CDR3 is TGTGCCAGCAGTGGGACAGGTTATAATGAAAAACTGTTTTTT.

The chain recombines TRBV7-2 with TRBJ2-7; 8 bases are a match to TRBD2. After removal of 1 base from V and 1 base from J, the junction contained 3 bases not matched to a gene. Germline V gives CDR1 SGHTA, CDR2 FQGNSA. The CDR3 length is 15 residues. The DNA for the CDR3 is TGTGCCAGCAGCTTAGTAGAGCGGGGGTCCTACGAGCAGTACTTC. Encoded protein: CASSLVERGSYEQYF. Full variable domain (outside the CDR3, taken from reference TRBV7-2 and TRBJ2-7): GAGVSQSPSNKVTEKGKDVELRCDPISGHTALYWYRQSLGQGLEFLIYFQGNSAPDKSGLPSDRFSAERTGGSVSTLTIQRTQQEDSAVYLCASSLVERGSYEQYFGPGTRLTVT.

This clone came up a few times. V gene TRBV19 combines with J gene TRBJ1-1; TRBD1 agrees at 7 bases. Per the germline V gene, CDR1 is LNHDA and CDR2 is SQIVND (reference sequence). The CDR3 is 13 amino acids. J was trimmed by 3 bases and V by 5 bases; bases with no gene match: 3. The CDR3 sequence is CASSLGQYTEAFF. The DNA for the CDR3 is TGTGCCAGTAGTTTGGGACAGTACACTGAAGCTTTCTTT. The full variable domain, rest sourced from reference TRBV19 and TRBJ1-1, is DGGITQSPKYLFRKEGQNVTLSCEQNLNHDAMYWYRQDPGQGLRLIYYSQIVNDFQKGDIAEGYSVSREKKESFPLTVTSAQKNPTAFYLCASSLGQYTEAFFGQGTRLTVV.

CDR3 bases: TGTGCCAGCAGTGCCACAGGGGGCGTTACTGAAGCTTTCTTT. Translation gives CASSATGGVTEAFF. This chain links TRBV6-5 with TRBJ1-1, with 9 bases identical to TRBD1. There are 14 residues in the CDR3. CDR1 is MNHEY, CDR2 SVGAGI, per germline. J lost 5 bases, V lost 5 bases, and 6 bases had no gene match.